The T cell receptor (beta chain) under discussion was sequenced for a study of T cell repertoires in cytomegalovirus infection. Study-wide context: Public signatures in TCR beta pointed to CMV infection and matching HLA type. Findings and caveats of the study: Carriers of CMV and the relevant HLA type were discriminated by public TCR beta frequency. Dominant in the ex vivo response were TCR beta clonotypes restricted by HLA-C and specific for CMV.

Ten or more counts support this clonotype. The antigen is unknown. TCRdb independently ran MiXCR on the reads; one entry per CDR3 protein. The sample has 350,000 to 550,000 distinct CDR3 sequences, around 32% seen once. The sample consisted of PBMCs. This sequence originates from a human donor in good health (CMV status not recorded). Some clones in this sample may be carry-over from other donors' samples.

Here the CDR3 DNA reads TGTGCCAGCAGTGAGCAGGGGTGGACGCAGTATTTT. It is translated as CASSEQGWTQYF. The rearrangement links TRBV28 to TRBJ2-3, with D possibly being TRBD1 (6 bases). Per the germline V gene, CDR1 is MDHEN and CDR2 is SYDVKM. Trimming removed 5 bases from V and 9 bases from J, with 12 bases in between. This CDR3 region has 12 residues.